Listed here is a single TCR beta chain. Its specific antigen is unknown. The sample holds no much larger clone one base away, and base qualities are not on file. Other DNA sequences in the same sample also yield this CDR3. The CDR3 contains 14 residues, cysteine and phenylalanine counted. Only the CDR3 region is kept as DNA, spanning 42 bases read in frame from base 1. V has 0 bases trimmed and J has 4 bases trimmed; junction bases matching no gene number 4. From a lookup of the germline V gene (reference sequence), CDR1 and CDR2 are SGHNT and YYREEE. The donors were healthy, HIV-negative adults with no recently reported acute infections or vaccinations. Every donor was a Caucasian adult living in Nashville, Tennessee, USA. CD4+ T cells were enriched through magnetic negative selection, after which naive cells were positively selected on CD45RA and the remaining negative fraction served as the memory subset. Blood was collected by leukapheresis, and PBMCs were isolated by Ficoll-Histopaque density gradient centrifugation and then cryopreserved in liquid nitrogen vapor phase. Analytical flow cytometry was used to check the purity and quantity of each magnetically sorted T cell population. From each sorted fraction, genomic DNA was isolated and quantified by UV absorbance on a Nanodrop 2000c.

This record comes from a study of shared clonotypes between healthy human individuals (dated by TCRdb to about 2020). Regarding the study in general: A few men and two women, aged 18 to 49 years, made up the cohort. Libraries were prepared and TCR repertoires were sequenced by different laboratories using diverse techniques, in order to increase sequencing depth and limit assay-specific biases. Leukapheresis yielded between about 0.85 and 9.5 billion PBMCs per donor. For each donor, three plates each were used for CD4 naive and CD4 memory, two plates were used for CD8 naive, and one plate was used for CD8 memory. Blood TCR repertoires of roughly five healthy adults were deeply sequenced to estimate repertoire size and the extent of clonotype sharing between individuals.

Overall results and qualifications from the work: Sampling was restricted to blood, and TCR repertoires in tissues likely differ from the TCR repertoires found in blood. Across a handful of donors, about 5.2% of naive CD4, approximately 3.6% of naive CD8, under 2.5% of memory CD4, and roughly 0.4% of memory CD8 clonotypes were shared. Rarefaction of sorted-subset datasets indicated incomplete sequencing despite the large sequencing depth. Pairwise subsampling indicated that sequencing depth was expected to affect the degree of clonotype sharing among donors. Higher generation probabilities were observed for clonotypes shared by all four sorted-subset donors than for non-shared clonotypes. Because the study included only a small number of donors, the genetic and exposure-history diversity represented was limited. Larger estimated clonotype richness was generally found for naive subsets than for memory subsets.

Using the deep immunoSEQ assay, multiplex PCR amplified TCR CDR3 regions from genomic DNA. Extracted genomic DNA from each cell subset was spread evenly across all wells of several immunoSEQ 96-well plates, with each plate serving as a replicate. Each replicate PCR for sorted subsets received about 210 ng genomic DNA, equal to roughly 30,000 T cell genomes. Purified libraries were quantified with a Qubit 3.0 fluorometer, sized on a Bioanalyzer 2100, and re-quantified with the KAPA Library Quantification kit. A separate single-read 150-cycle Illumina NextSeq 550 flow cell was used to sequence each immunoSEQ 96-well plate. The paper's data handling went like this. The immunoSEQ output contained only junctional sequences without quality scores, so filtering could not match that applied to full-length reads. Sequences were annotated with PyIR, a Python wrapper for IgBLAST v1.9, using IMGT germline references to assign V/J genes and CDR3. Any read was removed if the V/J assignment was weak (E-value above 1e-6), the CDR3 was missing, or the read contained stop codons, out-of-frame junctions, or ambiguous translated residues. A V3J clonotype was defined by an identical inferred V gene, J gene, and CDR3 amino acid sequence. To compute the percentage overlap between repertoires, the number of shared unique clonotypes was divided by the size of the smaller repertoire. Three approaches were used to assess repertoire richness: RTK rarefaction, the Chao1 estimator, and Recon v2.1 estimates of unobserved clonotypes. Generation probabilities were computed with OLGA for all TCRbeta clonotypes obtained by the gDNA method from a few donors. TCRdb took over this immuneACCESS table, retaining in-frame rearrangements with V and J assigned. Such tables are incomplete; in checked studies, under half of the missing clones stem from an unresolved V gene, and the remainder is unexplained. Clone size and V and J calls were adopted from that table, with D and trimming inferred from the DNA. The sample table lists some 1.5 million clones, roughly 96% of them with a count of one. About 1.2% of the sample is in the top ten clones.

The V and J segments used are TRBV5-4 and TRBJ2-7; TRBD1 lines up with 7 middle nucleotides. The sequence came from a man aged 25 to 40 in good health. The sequenced sample was naive CD4+ T cells sorted from blood. Reading the label with the study, this specimen's cell subset or site is: CD45RA+ positively selected. The CDR3 loop reads CASSLAGQSYEQYF. The sequenced DNA is TGTGCCAGCAGCTTGGCGGGACAGTCTTACGAGCAGTACTTC. Reference TRBV5-4 and TRBJ2-7 genes cover what lies past the CDR3, so the full variable domain is ETGVTQSPTHLIKTRGQQVTLRCSSQSGHNTVSWYQQALGQGPQFIFQYYREEENGRGNFPPRFSGLQFPNYSSELNVNALELDDSALYLCASSLAGQSYEQYFGPGTRLTVT.